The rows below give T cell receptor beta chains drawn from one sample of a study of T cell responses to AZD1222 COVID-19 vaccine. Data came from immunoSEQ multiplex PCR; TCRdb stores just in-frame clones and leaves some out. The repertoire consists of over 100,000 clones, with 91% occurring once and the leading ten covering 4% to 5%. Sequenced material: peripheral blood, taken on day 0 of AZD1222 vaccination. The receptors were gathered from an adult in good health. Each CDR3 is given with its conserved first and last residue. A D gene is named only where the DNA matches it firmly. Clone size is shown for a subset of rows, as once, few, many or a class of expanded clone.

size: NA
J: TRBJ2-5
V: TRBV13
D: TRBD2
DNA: TGTGCCAGCAGCTTAGCTGGCCGGGGGGGCCCTCAAGAGACCCAGTACTTC
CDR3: CASSLAGRGGPQETQYF

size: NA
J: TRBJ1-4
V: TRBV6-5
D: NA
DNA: TGTGCCAGCAGTTACGTCTCCCGGGCCGAAAAACTGTTTTTT
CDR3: CASSYVSRAEKLFF

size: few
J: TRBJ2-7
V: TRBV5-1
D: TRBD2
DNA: TGCGCCAGCAGCTTGGGAGGAGCGGGGCGCCGGGGGCAGTACTTC
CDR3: CASSLGGAGRRGQYF

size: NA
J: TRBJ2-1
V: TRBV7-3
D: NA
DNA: TGTGCCAGCAGCTTAGGCAATGCCAACTACAATGAGCAGTTCTTC
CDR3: CASSLGNANYNEQFF

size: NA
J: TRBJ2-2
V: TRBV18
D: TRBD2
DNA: TGTGCCAGCTCACCCCCGGTGCAGCGGGGGGAAAACACCGGGGAGCTGTTTTTT
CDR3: CASSPPVQRGENTGELFF

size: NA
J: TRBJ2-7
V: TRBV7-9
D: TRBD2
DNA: TGTGCCAGCAGCCCAAGGGGACTAGCCTCCTACGAGCAGTACTTC
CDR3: CASSPRGLASYEQYF

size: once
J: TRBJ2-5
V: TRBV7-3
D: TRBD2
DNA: TGTGCCAGCAGCCCGGGACTAGCGGGGGGAGGAGAGACCCAGTACTTC
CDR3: CASSPGLAGGGETQYF

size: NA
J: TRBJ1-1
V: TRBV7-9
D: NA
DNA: TGTGCCAGCAGCTTAATTCAAGAGAACACTGAAGCTTTCTTT
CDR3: CASSLIQENTEAFF

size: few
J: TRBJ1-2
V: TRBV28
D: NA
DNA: TGTGCCAGCAGTTTACCCAGCCCCAACTATGGCTACACCTTC
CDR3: CASSLPSPNYGYTF

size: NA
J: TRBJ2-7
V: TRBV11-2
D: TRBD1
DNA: TGTGCCAGCAGCAACCTTGACAGGGGTCACGAGCAGTACTTC
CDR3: CASSNLDRGHEQYF

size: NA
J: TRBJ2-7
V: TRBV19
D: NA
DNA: TGTGCCAGTAGTATAGTTGAGGGGGACTACGAGCAGTACTTC
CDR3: CASSIVEGDYEQYF

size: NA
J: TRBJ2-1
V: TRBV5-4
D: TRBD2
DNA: TGTGCCAGCAGCTTGACTAGCGCTGAGCAGTTCTTC
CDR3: CASSLTSAEQFF

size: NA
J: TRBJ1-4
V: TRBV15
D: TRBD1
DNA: TGTGCCACCAGCGGACTCGGGACAGTAAATGAAAAACTGTTTTTT
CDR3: CATSGLGTVNEKLFF

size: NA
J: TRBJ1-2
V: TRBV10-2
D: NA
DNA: TGCGCCAGCAGTACAATACCTTCAGGGAAAGGGGATGGCTACACCTTC
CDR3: CASSTIPSGKGDGYTF

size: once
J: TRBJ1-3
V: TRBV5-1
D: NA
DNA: TGCGCCAGCAGCTCCCTACAGGGTGAATCTGGAAACACCATATATTTT
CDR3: CASSSLQGESGNTIYF

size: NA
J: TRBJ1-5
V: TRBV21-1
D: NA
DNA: TGTGCCAGCAGCACCCGTAGGGCAGGTCGCCTTGGGGGCAATCAGCCCCAGCATTTT
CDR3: CASSTRRAGRLGGNQPQHF

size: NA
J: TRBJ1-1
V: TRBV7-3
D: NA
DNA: TGTGCCAGCAGCGGATGGGTCCGAGCTTTCTTT
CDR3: CASSGWVRAFF

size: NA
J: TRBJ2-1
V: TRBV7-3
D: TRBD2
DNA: TGTGCCAGCAGCTCCCAGCGGGGGGGCCGAAATGAGCAGTTCTTC
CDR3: CASSSQRGGRNEQFF

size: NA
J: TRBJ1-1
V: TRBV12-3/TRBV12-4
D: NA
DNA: TGTGCCAGCAGTTTGAATGGGTACACTGAAGCTTTCTTT
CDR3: CASSLNGYTEAFF

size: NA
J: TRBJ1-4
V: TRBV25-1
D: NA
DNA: TGTGCCAGCAGTTTTAGGGGCGGCGGTTCGGATGAAAAACTGTTTTTT
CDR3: CASSFRGGGSDEKLFF

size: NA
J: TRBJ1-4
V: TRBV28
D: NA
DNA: TGTGCCAGCACGCCCAGGGATCTTTGGAATGAAAAACTGTTTTTT
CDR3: CASTPRDLWNEKLFF

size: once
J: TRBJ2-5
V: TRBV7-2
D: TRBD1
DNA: TGTGCCAGCAGCTCAACAGGGGATATACGGGTGGAAGAGACCCAGTACTTC
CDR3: CASSSTGDIRVEETQYF

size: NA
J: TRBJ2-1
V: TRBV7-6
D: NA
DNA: TGTGCCAGCAGCTTAGGGGAAGGCGGTGAGCAGTTCTTC
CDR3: CASSLGEGGEQFF

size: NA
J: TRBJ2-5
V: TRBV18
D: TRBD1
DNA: TGTGCCAGCTCACCTCTGGGACAGCCTAGGGAGACCCAGTACTTC
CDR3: CASSPLGQPRETQYF

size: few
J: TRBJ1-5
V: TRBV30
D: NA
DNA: TGTGCCTGGAGTGTGGGTGACTATAGCAATCAGCCCCAGCATTTT
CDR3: CAWSVGDYSNQPQHF

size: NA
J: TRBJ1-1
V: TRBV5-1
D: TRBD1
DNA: TGCGCCAGCACCTCGGGACAGGGGTTCACTGAAGCTTTCTTT
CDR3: CASTSGQGFTEAFF

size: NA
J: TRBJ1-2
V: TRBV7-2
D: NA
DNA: TGTGCCAGCAGCTTGGACGGGTTCTATGGCTACACCTTC
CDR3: CASSLDGFYGYTF

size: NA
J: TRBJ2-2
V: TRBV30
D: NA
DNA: TGTGCCTGGAGTGGAGAACTCTACACCGGGGAGCTGTTTTTT
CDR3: CAWSGELYTGELFF

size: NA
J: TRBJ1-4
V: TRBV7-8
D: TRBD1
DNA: TGTGCCAGCAGCCGTACCGGGACAGTAGGGAGAACTAATGAAAAACTGTTTTTT
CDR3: CASSRTGTVGRTNEKLFF

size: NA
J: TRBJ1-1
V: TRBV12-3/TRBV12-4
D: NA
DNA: TGTGCCAGCAGTTTTCGGGGGGGTGAAGCTTTCTTT
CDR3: CASSFRGGEAFF

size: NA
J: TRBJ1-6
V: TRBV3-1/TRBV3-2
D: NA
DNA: TGTGCCAGCAGCCAAGATCCCCCAGGGTTCCATTCACCCCTCCACTTT
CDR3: CASSQDPPGFHSPLHF

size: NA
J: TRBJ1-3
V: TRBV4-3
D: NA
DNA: TGCGCCAGCAGCCAAGAAGGGCAGGCCTCGTTGGGAAACACCATATATTTT
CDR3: CASSQEGQASLGNTIYF

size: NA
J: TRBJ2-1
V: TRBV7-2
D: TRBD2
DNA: TGTGCCAGCAGCACGGGACTAGCGGGGGGCGGTGAGCAGTTCTTC
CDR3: CASSTGLAGGGEQFF

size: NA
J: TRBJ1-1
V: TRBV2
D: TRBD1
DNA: TGTGCCAGCAATCCCCGATCGACAGGGAGGGGTAACACTGAAGCTTTCTTT
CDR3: CASNPRSTGRGNTEAFF

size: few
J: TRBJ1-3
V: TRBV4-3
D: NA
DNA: TGCGCCAGCAGCCAAGATTCAGGGCGCTCTGGAAACACCATATATTTT
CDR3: CASSQDSGRSGNTIYF

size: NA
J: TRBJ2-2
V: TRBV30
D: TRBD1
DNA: TGTGCCTGGACTCGGACAGGGGCGAGCACCGGGGAGCTGTTTTTT
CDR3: CAWTRTGASTGELFF

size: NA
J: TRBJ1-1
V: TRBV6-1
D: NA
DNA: TGTGCCAGCAGTGAAAGACGGCGGAACACTGAAGCTTTCTTT
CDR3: CASSERRRNTEAFF

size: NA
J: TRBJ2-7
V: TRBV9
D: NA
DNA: TGTGCCAGCAGCGTGACATCGGTAAGCTCCTACGAGCAGTACTTC
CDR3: CASSVTSVSSYEQYF

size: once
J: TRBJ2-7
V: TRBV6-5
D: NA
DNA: TGTGCCAGCAGTTACGGGCAGGGGGGGGCCCTTTACGAGCAGTACTTC
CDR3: CASSYGQGGALYEQYF

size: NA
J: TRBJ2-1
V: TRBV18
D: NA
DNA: TGTGCCAGCTCACCATCCCCGGGGTCCTATGAGCAGTTCTTC
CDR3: CASSPSPGSYEQFF

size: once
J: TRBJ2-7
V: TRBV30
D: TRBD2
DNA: TGTGCCTGGACTAGTCCCGGGACTAGCGGGGGGGCAGTCGAGCAGTACTTC
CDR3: CAWTSPGTSGGAVEQYF

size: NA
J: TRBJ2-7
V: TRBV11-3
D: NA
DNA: TGTGCCAGCAGCTTAAGACCAGCTTCCTACGAGCAGTACTTC
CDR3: CASSLRPASYEQYF

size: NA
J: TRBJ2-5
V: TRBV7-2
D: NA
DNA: TGTGCCAGCAGCTTACAAGGTCTCCGGGAGACCCAGTACTTC
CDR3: CASSLQGLRETQYF

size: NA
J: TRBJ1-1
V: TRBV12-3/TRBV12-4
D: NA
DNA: TGTGCCAGCAGTTTAGCCCTCGGGGGAGAAGCTTTCTTT
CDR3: CASSLALGGEAFF

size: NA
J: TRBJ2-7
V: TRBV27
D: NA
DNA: TGTGCCAGCAGTTTACGGGGACATATCTACGAGCAGTACTTC
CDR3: CASSLRGHIYEQYF

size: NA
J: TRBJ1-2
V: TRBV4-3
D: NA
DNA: TGCGCCAGCAGCCAAGAGGGGATGGTAGGGGATGGAGGCTACACCTTC
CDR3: CASSQEGMVGDGGYTF

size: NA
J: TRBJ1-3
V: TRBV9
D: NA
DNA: TGTGCCAGCAGATCTACACCTGGAAACACCATATATTTT
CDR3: CASRSTPGNTIYF

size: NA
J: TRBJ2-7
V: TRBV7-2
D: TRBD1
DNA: TGTGCCAGCAGCTCCCGGACAGGGTTTTTTGGCGAGCAGTACTTC
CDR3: CASSSRTGFFGEQYF

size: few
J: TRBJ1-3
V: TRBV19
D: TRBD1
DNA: TGTGCCAGCAAACATGGGACAGGGGGCGCGAGAACTGGAAACACCATATATTTT
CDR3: CASKHGTGGARTGNTIYF

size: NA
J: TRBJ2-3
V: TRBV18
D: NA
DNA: TGTGCCAGCTCATTTGGACAGCGACAGATCACAGATACGCAGTATTTT
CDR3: CASSFGQRQITDTQYF

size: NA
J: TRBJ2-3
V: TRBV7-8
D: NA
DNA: TGTGCCAGCAGCGGGGGCCCATACACAGATACGCAGTATTTT
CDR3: CASSGGPYTDTQYF

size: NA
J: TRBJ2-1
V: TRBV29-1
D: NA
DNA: TGCAGCGTTGGGGGGCTACACCTTTCCTCCTACAATGAGCAGTTCTTC
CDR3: CSVGGLHLSSYNEQFF

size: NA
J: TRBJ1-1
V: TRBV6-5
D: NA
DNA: TGTGCCAGCAGTTACGGACGGTACACTGAAGCTTTCTTT
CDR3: CASSYGRYTEAFF

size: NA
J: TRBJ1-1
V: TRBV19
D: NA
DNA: TGTGCCAGTACCAAGGGGGGGGCAGTGAACACTGAAGCTTTCTTT
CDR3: CASTKGGAVNTEAFF

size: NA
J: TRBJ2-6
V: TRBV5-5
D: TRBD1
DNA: TGTGCCAGCAGCTTGCTCAGGGGGCAGTCTGGGGCCAACGTCCTGACTTTC
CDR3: CASSLLRGQSGANVLTF

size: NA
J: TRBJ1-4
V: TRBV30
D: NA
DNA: TGTGCCTGGTCAGCGGCAACTAATGAAAAACTGTTTTTT
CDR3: CAWSAATNEKLFF

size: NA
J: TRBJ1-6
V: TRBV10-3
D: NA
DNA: TGTGCCATCAGTGGACAGTCAAATTCACCCCTCCACTTT
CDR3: CAISGQSNSPLHF

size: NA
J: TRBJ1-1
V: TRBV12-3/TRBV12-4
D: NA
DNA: TGTGCCAGCAGTTTAATGGGAGGAACTGAAGCTTTCTTT
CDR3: CASSLMGGTEAFF

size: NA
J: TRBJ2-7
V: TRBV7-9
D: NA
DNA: TGTGCCAGCAGCTTGGGGATGTCCTACGAGCAGTACTTC
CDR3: CASSLGMSYEQYF

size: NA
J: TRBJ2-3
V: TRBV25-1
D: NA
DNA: TGTGCCAGCAGCGATTTGACAGATACGCAGTATTTT
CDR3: CASSDLTDTQYF